This TCR beta chain came from a study of response to subunit inactivated influenza vaccine (dated by TCRdb to 2017 to 2018). The study in broad terms: The study used deep quantitative T cell receptor repertoire profiling to track responses to a trivalent subunit inactivated influenza vaccine. General conclusions and limits of the study: It was suggested by the authors that each seasonal influenza vaccination may recruit only a limited number of new T cells.

This clonotype was observed a handful of times. Its antigen remains undetermined. No base quality values were provided; no much bigger clone lies one nucleotide off. Receptors were amplified or captured by RT-PCR. The sequencer was an Illumina HiSeq 2500. The public reads were quality trimmed at Q25 with fastp and then assembled into clones with MiXCR by TCRdb, keeping productive beta chains. Rows matching on CDR3 protein sequence are summarized as one entry with the most common DNA and genes. The sample contains roughly 630,000 distinct CDR3 sequences, about 14% of them found a single time. The top ten constitute 7.5% to 8% of the sample. This TCR was sampled from a man in his fifties or sixties who received an inactivated influenza vaccine. Donor details come from another sample of the same person, matched by shared clones. Sequenced here: PBMCs from blood, sampled approximately 15 days before vaccination.

The DNA is TGTGCCAGCAGCTTATTGCTCGGACAGGGACGGTTCACTGAAGCTTTCTTT. It is translated as CASSLLLGQGRFTEAFF. The rearranged chain carries TRBV7-9 and TRBJ1-1; 8 bases in between match TRBD1. Taken from the germline V gene (reference sequence), the CDR1 and CDR2 loops are SEHNR and FQNEAQ. The CDR3 spans 17 residues, from the cysteine through the phenylalanine. CDR3 DNA is the only sequence kept; it has 51 bases, read in frame from the first base. Unmatched junction bases come to 12, with V trimmed by 2 bases and J by 4 bases.